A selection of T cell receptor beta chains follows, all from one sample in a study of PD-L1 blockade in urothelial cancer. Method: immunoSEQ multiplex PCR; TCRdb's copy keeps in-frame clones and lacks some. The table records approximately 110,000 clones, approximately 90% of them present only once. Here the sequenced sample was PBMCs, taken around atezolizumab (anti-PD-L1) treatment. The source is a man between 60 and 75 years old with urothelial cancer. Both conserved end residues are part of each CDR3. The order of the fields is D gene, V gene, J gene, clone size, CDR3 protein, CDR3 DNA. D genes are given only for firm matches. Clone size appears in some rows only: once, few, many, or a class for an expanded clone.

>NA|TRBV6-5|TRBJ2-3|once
CASSAAQDTQYF
TGTGCCAGCAGTGCCGCACAGGATACGCAGTATTTT
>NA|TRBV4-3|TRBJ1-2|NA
CASSQDLQAPPGYTF
TGCGCCAGCAGCCAAGATCTGCAGGCCCCACCTGGCTACACCTTC
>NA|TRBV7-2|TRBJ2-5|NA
CASSLAQQETQYF
TGTGCCAGCAGCTTAGCGCAGCAAGAGACCCAGTACTTC
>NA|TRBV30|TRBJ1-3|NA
CAWSTFGEGLGNTIYF
TGTGCCTGGAGCACCTTCGGTGAGGGCTTAGGAAACACCATATATTTT
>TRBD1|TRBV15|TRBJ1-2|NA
CATSRVLPDRDYGYTF
TGTGCCACCAGCAGAGTTTTACCCGACAGGGACTATGGCTACACCTTC
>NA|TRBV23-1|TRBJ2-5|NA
CASSQSGGVHPETQYF
TGCGCCAGCAGTCAATCGGGGGGAGTCCATCCAGAGACCCAGTACTTC
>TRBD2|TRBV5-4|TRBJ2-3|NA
CASSFRLAGGPDTQYF
TGTGCCAGCAGCTTTAGACTAGCGGGGGGGCCGGATACGCAGTATTTT
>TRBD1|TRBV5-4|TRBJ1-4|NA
CASSLRTGRDEKLFF
TGTGCCAGCAGCTTGAGGACAGGGAGGGATGAAAAACTGTTTTTT
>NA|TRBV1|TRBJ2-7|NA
CTSSEERLPSSYEQYF
TGCACCAGCAGCGAAGAGAGGCTACCGAGCTCCTACGAGCAGTACTTC
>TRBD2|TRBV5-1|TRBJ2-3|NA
CAHQRSLAGAGDTQYF
TGCGCCCATCAACGGTCGTTAGCGGGAGCGGGAGATACGCAGTATTTT
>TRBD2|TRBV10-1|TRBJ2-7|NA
CASSVGLAGEHEQYF
TGCGCCAGCAGTGTGGGACTAGCGGGAGAACACGAGCAGTACTTC
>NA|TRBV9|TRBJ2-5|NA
CASSVSPFRETQYF
TGTGCCAGCAGCGTAAGCCCGTTTCGAGAGACCCAGTACTTC
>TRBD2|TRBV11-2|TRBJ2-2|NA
CASSPRLAGANTGELFF
TGTGCCAGCAGCCCAAGACTAGCGGGTGCGAACACCGGGGAGCTGTTTTTT
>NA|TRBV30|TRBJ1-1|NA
CAWSGGTRRTEAFF
TGTGCCTGGAGTGGGGGGACTCGGCGCACTGAAGCTTTCTTT
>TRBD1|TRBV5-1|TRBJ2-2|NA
CASNEGADTGELFF
TGCGCCAGCAACGAGGGGGCAGACACCGGGGAGCTGTTTTTT
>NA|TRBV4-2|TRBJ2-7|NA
CASSQDLGGEQYF
TGTGCCAGCAGCCAAGATCTGGGGGGCGAGCAGTACTTC
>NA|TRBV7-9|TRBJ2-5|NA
CASSSIQGREETQYF
TGTGCCAGCAGCTCCATCCAGGGTCGAGAAGAGACCCAGTACTTC
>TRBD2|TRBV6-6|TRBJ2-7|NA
CASSYRSGGRIREQYF
TGTGCCAGCAGTTACAGAAGCGGGGGGCGGATAAGGGAGCAGTACTTC
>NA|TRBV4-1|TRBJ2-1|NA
CASSQVGEDEQFF
TGCGCCAGCAGCCAAGTAGGGGAGGATGAGCAGTTCTTC
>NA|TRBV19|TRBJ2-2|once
CASSIAPGQNTGELFF
TGTGCCAGTAGTATAGCCCCGGGACAGAACACCGGGGAGCTGTTTTTT
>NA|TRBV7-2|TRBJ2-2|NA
CASSLAGEAGELFF
TGTGCCAGCAGCTTAGCAGGGGAGGCCGGGGAGCTGTTTTTT
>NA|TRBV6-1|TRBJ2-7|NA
CASTESPIPTYEQYF
TGTGCCAGCACTGAATCCCCCATTCCCACCTACGAGCAGTACTTC
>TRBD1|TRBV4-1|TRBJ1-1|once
CASSQTGQGASNTEAFF
TGCGCCAGCAGCCAAACAGGACAGGGGGCATCGAACACTGAAGCTTTCTTT
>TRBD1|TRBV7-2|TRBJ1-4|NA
CASSRQGGGEKLFF
TGTGCCAGCAGCCGACAGGGGGGTGGCGAAAAACTGTTTTTT
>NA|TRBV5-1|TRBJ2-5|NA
CASSSRVGETQYF
TGCGCCAGCAGCTCGCGGGTGGGGGAGACCCAGTACTTC
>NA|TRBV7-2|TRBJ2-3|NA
CASSLGLQRHTDTQYF
TGTGCCAGCAGCTTAGGGTTGCAGCGGCACACAGATACGCAGTATTTT
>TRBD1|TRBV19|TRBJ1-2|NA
CASSRTGIDGYTF
TGTGCCAGTAGCAGGACAGGGATCGATGGCTACACCTTC
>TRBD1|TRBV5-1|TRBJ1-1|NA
CASSPDRINTEAFF
TGCGCCAGCAGCCCGGACAGGATTAACACTGAAGCTTTCTTT
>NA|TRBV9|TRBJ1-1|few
CASSSTGHLLEAFF
TGTGCCAGCAGCTCCACGGGACACCTGCTTGAAGCTTTCTTT
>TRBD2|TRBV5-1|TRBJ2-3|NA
CASSRGGASGGTDTQYF
TGCGCCAGCAGCCGTGGTGGGGCTAGCGGGGGCACAGATACGCAGTATTTT
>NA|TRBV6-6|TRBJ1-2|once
CASSELYGYTF
TGTGCCAGCAGTGAGCTCTATGGCTACACCTTC
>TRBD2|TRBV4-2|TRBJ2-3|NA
CASSQSPSGGSQGDTQYF
TGTGCCAGCAGCCAATCCCCTAGCGGGGGGAGCCAAGGGGATACGCAGTATTTT
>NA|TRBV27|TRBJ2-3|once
CASSPGFDTQYF
TGTGCCAGCAGCCCCGGGTTTGATACGCAGTATTTT
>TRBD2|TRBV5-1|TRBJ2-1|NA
CASRGGLADNEQFF
TGCGCCAGTCGAGGGGGACTAGCGGACAATGAGCAGTTCTTC
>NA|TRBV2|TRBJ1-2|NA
CASSEPAGRSYGYTF
TGTGCCAGCAGTGAACCAGCGGGACGGAGCTATGGCTACACCTTC
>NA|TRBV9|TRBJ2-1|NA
CASSVAIRDNEQFF
TGTGCCAGCAGCGTAGCTATCCGAGACAATGAGCAGTTCTTC
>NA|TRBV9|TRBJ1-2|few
CASSVAVTGNYGYTF
TGTGCCAGCAGCGTAGCGGTGACGGGGAACTATGGCTACACCTTC
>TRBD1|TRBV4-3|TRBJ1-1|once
CASSQEQGATTEAFF
TGCGCCAGCAGCCAAGAACAGGGGGCGACCACTGAAGCTTTCTTT
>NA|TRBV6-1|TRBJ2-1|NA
CASGSYEQFF
TGTGCCAGTGGCTCCTATGAGCAGTTCTTC
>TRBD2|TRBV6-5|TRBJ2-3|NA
CASSYTSGTLTDTQYF
TGTGCCAGCAGTTACACTAGCGGGACCCTCACAGATACGCAGTATTTT
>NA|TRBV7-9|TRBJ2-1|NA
CASSFPPRGTGNEQFF
TGTGCCAGCAGCTTCCCCCCCCGTGGCACGGGAAATGAGCAGTTCTTC
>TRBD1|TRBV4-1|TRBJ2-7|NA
CASSQEQTGVGYEQYF
TGCGCCAGCAGCCAAGAACAAACAGGGGTAGGGTACGAGCAGTACTTC